The next 32 T cell receptor beta chains were all read from a single sample in a study of blood T cells in healthy people across ages. A J-beta primer mix and a sample-barcoded 5' primer were used in a second PCR of roughly 7 to 12 cycles. TCRdb analysed the 5' RACE reads with MiXCR anew, one entry per CDR3 protein. The table includes approximately 1.5 million distinct CDR3 sequences, 35% to 45% detected once. Sequenced sample: blood. Receptors were obtained from a woman under 30 in good health.

The V and J genes are TRBV9 and TRBJ1-2; perhaps TRBD1 as D (5 bases). The CDR3 is 13 amino acids. Per germline, CDR1 SGDLS and CDR2 YYNGEE. The germline V and J ends were trimmed by 3 bases and 4 bases, with 10 bases remaining between them. The CDR3 loop is CASSADSSYGYTF. The CDR3 nucleotides read TGTGCCAGCAGCGCCGACAGCAGCTATGGCTACACCTTC.

J is TRBJ2-3 and V is TRBV3-1; no definite D call. In germline, CDR1 is LGHDT, CDR2 YNNKEL (reference sequence). CDR3 size: 15 residues. The germline V and J ends were trimmed by 6 bases and 4 bases, with 17 bases remaining between them. The CDR3 reads CASRQRGQPADTQYF. The CDR3 DNA sequence: TGTGCCAGCAGACAACGAGGCCAGCCCGCAGATACGCAGTATTTT.

This clonotype was recorded only once. The chain carries TRBV7-9 and TRBJ2-4, with D tentatively TRBD1 or TRBD2 (6 bases each). The J call may be mistaken, given a closer DNA end match to TRBJ2-5. The V gene's germline CDR1 is SEHNR and CDR2 FQNEAQ (reference sequence). The CDR3 loop spans 14 amino acids. The CDR3 coding sequence is TGTGCCAGCAGTTTCTATAAGGGGGGAGAGACCCAGTACTTC. This encodes CASSFYKGGETQYF.

In its sample, this clonotype was seen a few times. For the CDR3, the DNA is TGTGCCAGCTTCCCAGGGACAGTATACAATGAGCAGTTCTTC. Residues: CASFPGTVYNEQFF. The chain recombines TRBV11-2 with TRBJ2-1; 7 bases are shared with TRBD1. J lost 4 bases, V lost 8 bases, and 8 bases had no gene match. Germline CDR1 is SGHAT and CDR2 is FQNNGV. The CDR3 totals 14 residues.

The chain combines TRBV11-2 with TRBJ2-5, with 7 bases lining up with TRBD2. V was clipped by 1 base and J by 11 bases; unmatched bases: 16. This CDR3 is 16 amino acids long. Germline V lookup: CDR1 SGHAT, CDR2 FQNNGV. The CDR3 reads CASSLGLRGTYNEQYF. The DNA for the CDR3 is TGTGCCAGCAGCTTAGGTCTGCGGGGGACCTACAATGAGCAGTACTTC.

This chain joins TRBV3-1 and TRBJ2-6; 7 positions match TRBD2. Germline V gene data show CDR1 as LGHDT and CDR2 as YNNKEL (reference sequence). The CDR3 sequence is 21 residues long. With V trimmed by 0 bases and J by 2 bases, 16 bases remained unmatched. Here the CDR3 reads CASSQDHGGTSELTGANVLTF. As DNA, the CDR3 is TGTGCCAGCAGCCAAGACCACGGAGGCACTAGCGAACTTACTGGGGCCAACGTCCTGACTTTC. Full variable domain (remainder filled in from reference TRBV3-1 and TRBJ2-6): DTAVSQTPKYLVTQMGNDKSIKCEQNLGHDTMYWYKQDSKKFLKIMFSYNNKELIINETVPNRFSPKSPDKAHLNLHINSLELGDSAVYFCASSQDHGGTSELTGANVLTFGAGSRLTVL.

This clonotype was seen only once. The chain combines TRBV27 with TRBJ2-7; TRBD2 agrees at 7 bases. The germline V gene encodes CDR1 MNHEY and CDR2 SMNVEV (reference sequence). V shed 5 bases, J shed 2 bases, and the junction held 18 bases outside the gene matches. This CDR3 comprises 18 residues. CDR3 residues: CASSPGGSLGPSPYEQYF. The CDR3 coding sequence is TGTGCCAGCAGTCCGGGAGGCTCGCTGGGACCAAGCCCCTACGAGCAGTACTTC.

The J gene is TRBJ1-4, the V gene TRBV12-3 or TRBV12-4, with D unresolved. This CDR3 is built from 14 residues. V was shortened by 6 bases and J by 4 bases, with 12 bases between the two germline ends. The CDR3, as DNA: TGTGCCAGCAGACGATCTTGGCATAATGAAAAACTGTTTTTT. The encoded protein is CASRRSWHNEKLFF.

This clonotype has only a few counts. This chain links TRBV7-2 with TRBJ2-3, with 10 bases fitting TRBD2. This CDR3 contains 14 residues. V trimming: 3 bases; J trimming: 8 bases; junction bases outside the gene matches: 5. Germline CDR1 reads SGHTA; CDR2 reads FQGNSA. The CDR3 region has the DNA TGTGCCAGCAGCTTCGAACTAGCGGGGTTTACGCAGTATTTT. This translates into CASSFELAGFTQYF.

The J gene is TRBJ2-1, the V gene TRBV14, with D perhaps assigned TRBD1 or TRBD2 (5 bases each). The CDR3 is made up of 16 amino acids. V was clipped by 4 bases and J by 1 base, with 14 bases between them. CDR1 is SGHDN, CDR2 FVKESK, per germline. CDR3 DNA sequence: TGTGCCAGCAGCCGGGGACCGGGGAGATCCTACAATGAGCAGTTCTTC. Translation: CASSRGPGRSYNEQFF.

The chain combines TRBV20-1 with TRBJ2-7, with 9 nucleotides matching TRBD1. The CDR3 extends over 13 amino acids. V trimming: 5 bases; J trimming: 3 bases; junction bases outside the gene matches: 5. Germline V lookup: CDR1 DFQATT, CDR2 SNEGSKA (reference sequence). CDR3 sequence reads: CSAGRDRVYEQYF. Written as DNA, the CDR3 is TGCAGTGCTGGCCGGGACAGGGTCTACGAGCAGTACTTC.

The chain is built from TRBV15 and TRBJ2-7; 7 positions agree with TRBD1. The CDR3 extends over 14 amino acids. V shed 5 bases, J shed 5 bases, and the junction held 9 bases outside the gene matches. CDR1 and CDR2 from the germline V gene are LNHNV and YYDKDF (reference sequence). The CDR3 coding sequence is TGTGCCACCAGCTTCACTGACAGGGCCCACGAGCAGTACTTC. It codes for CATSFTDRAHEQYF.

This sequence joins TRBV2 and TRBJ2-5, with D possibly being TRBD2 (6 bases). Germline loops: CDR1 SNHLY, CDR2 FYNNEI. This CDR3 has 15 residues. With 0 bases removed from V and 2 bases from J, the gap between germline ends came to 10 bases. The CDR3 DNA is TGTGCCAGCAGTGAAGCGCGGGACTTTCAAGAGACCCAGTACTTC. Protein: CASSEARDFQETQYF.

This chain uses TRBV10-3 with TRBJ2-1; possible D gene TRBD2, 6 bases. Trimming took off 1 base at V and 10 bases at J, with 20 bases between the two ends. Germline CDR1 reads ENHRY; CDR2 reads SYGVKD. This CDR3 contains 16 residues. CDR3 loop: CAISELETGEVGEQFF. Written as DNA, the CDR3 is TGTGCCATCAGTGAGTTAGAAACGGGAGAGGTTGGGGAGCAGTTCTTC.

The V gene is TRBV20-1, the J gene TRBJ2-1; TRBD1 matches at 9 bases. The CDR3 sequence is 15 residues long. Looked up from germline, CDR1 is DFQATT and CDR2 is SNEGSKA (reference sequence). With 4 bases clipped from V and 9 bases from J, the junction kept 13 bases outside the gene matches. The CDR3 bases are TGCAGTGCTATGGGTTTTGGACAGGGGAGAATTGAGCAGTTCTTC. Its translation: CSAMGFGQGRIEQFF.

The V and J genes are TRBV6-6 and TRBJ1-5, with D uncertain. CDR3 length equals 14 residues. The V end lost 5 bases, the J end lost 3 bases, and 11 bases lay between the germline ends. Germline CDR1 reads MNHNY; CDR2 reads SVGAGI (reference sequence). The CDR3 spells CASSNKPPNQPQHF. The CDR3 DNA sequence: TGTGCCAGCAGTAACAAGCCCCCCAATCAGCCCCAGCATTTT.

This clonotype turned up a few times. The chain combines TRBV12-3 or TRBV12-4 with TRBJ2-7, with TRBD2 matching 9 bases. The V and J ends lost 2 bases and 3 bases, in that order; junction bases with no gene match: 5. CDR3 length: 15 amino acids. The CDR3 reads CASSLFAGGDYEQYF. Here the CDR3 DNA reads TGTGCCAGCAGTTTATTTGCGGGAGGGGACTACGAGCAGTACTTC.

Comments on this clonotype: Possible read error: a much larger clone is one base away. The gene calls are TRBV12-3 or TRBV12-4 and TRBJ2-1; 15 bases align to TRBD2. The J call may be mistaken, given a closer DNA end match to TRBJ2-7. The CDR3 totals 16 residues. CDR3 loop: CASRGLAGGSYNEQYF. CDR3 coding DNA: TGTGCCAGCAGAGGACTAGCGGGGGGGTCCTACAATGAGCAGTACTTC.

About this clonotype itself: A much more abundant neighbour one base away suggests this may be a read error. This chain uses TRBV28 with TRBJ2-4, with D unresolved. Near its end, the DNA agrees better with TRBJ2-7, so the J call may be wrong. Germline V CDR1 and CDR2: MDHEN, SYDVKM. This CDR3 has 14 amino acids. The CDR3 nucleotides read TGTGCCAGCAGTTTACCACGGATTTCCTACGAGCAGTACTTC. Translated: CASSLPRISYEQYF.

The table lists this clonotype with a count of one. The gene calls are TRBV27 and TRBJ2-7; D is undetermined. Trimming shortened V by 2 bases and J by 7 bases, and 18 bases separated the two germline ends. Germline V gene lookup returns CDR1 MNHEY and CDR2 SMNVEV (reference sequence). The CDR3 is 15 residues long. CDR3 sequence reads: CASSLGETALNEQYF. The DNA for the CDR3 is TGTGCCAGCAGTTTAGGGGAAACGGCGCTCAATGAGCAGTACTTC.

This clonotype turned up a few times. The chain joins TRBV3-1 to TRBJ1-2; D call uncertain. Germline assignment: CDR1 LGHDT and CDR2 YNNKEL (reference sequence). V shed 4 bases and J shed 4 bases, with 13 bases lying between them. CDR3 length equals 14 residues. The CDR3 loop reads CASSPPGFGYGYTF. In DNA form, the CDR3 reads TGTGCCAGCAGCCCACCCGGGTTTGGCTATGGCTACACCTTC.

The V call is TRBV14, the J call TRBJ1-2; maybe TRBD1 (5 bases). Germline V gene sequence: CDR1 SGHDN, CDR2 FVKESK. V gave up 3 bases and J gave up 2 bases, with 13 bases separating them. The CDR3 has 15 amino acids. CDR3 in DNA: TGTGCCAGCAGCCAGGCCGGGGCAGGGAACTATGGCTACACCTTC. It specifies CASSQAGAGNYGYTF.

This clonotype showed up just once. V and J are TRBV7-2 and TRBJ2-7; tentatively, D is TRBD2 (6 bases). V was pared by 1 base and J by 3 bases, with 10 bases between. Germline V gives CDR1 SGHTA, CDR2 FQGNSA. CDR3 length: 14 residues. CDR3: CASSLVASDYEQYF. CDR3 nucleotides: TGTGCCAGCAGCTTAGTAGCTAGCGACTACGAGCAGTACTTC.

The genes are TRBV7-2 and TRBJ2-7, with D possibly TRBD2 on 5 matching bases. CDR1 is SGHTA and CDR2 is FQGNSA in the germline V gene. This CDR3 has 14 residues. The ends were cut back, 5 bases at V and 3 bases at J, with 14 bases in the middle. CDR3 loop: CASSVDGVIYEQYF. CDR3 DNA: TGTGCCAGCAGCGTAGACGGGGTCATCTACGAGCAGTACTTC.

In DNA form, the CDR3 reads TGCGCCAGCAGCCAAAAGACAGGGCGACATGAAAAACTGTTTTTT. It encodes CASSQKTGRHEKLFF. The genes are TRBV4-3 and TRBJ1-4; the match to TRBD1 covers 7 bases. The CDR3 has 15 amino acids. V shed 2 bases, J shed 6 bases, and the junction held 6 bases outside the gene matches. In germline, CDR1 is LGHNA, CDR2 YSLEER.

The chain carries TRBV29-1 and TRBJ2-7, with 10 bases matching TRBD1. The CDR3 runs to 14 residues. Germline V gives CDR1 SQVTM, CDR2 ANQGSEA. V shed 5 bases and J 6 bases; nucleotides not matched to a gene: 10. Here the CDR3 reads CSVWSGTGEGEQYF. The CDR3, as DNA: TGCAGCGTTTGGAGCGGGACAGGGGAAGGCGAGCAGTACTTC.

This chain joins TRBV5-1 and TRBJ2-3; 11 bases map to TRBD2. Germline V gene sequence: CDR1 SGHRS, CDR2 YFSETQ. This CDR3 has 15 residues. The V segment lost 1 base and the J segment 5 bases; nucleotides outside the gene matches: 3. CDR3 nucleotides: TGCGCCAGCAGCTTGACTAGCGGGAGTGGAGATACGCAGTATTTT. Its protein is CASSLTSGSGDTQYF.

The V call is TRBV18, the J call TRBJ2-5; perhaps TRBD1 as D (5 bases). The J call may be mistaken, given a closer DNA end match to TRBJ2-7. Per the germline V gene, CDR1 is KGHSH and CDR2 is LQKENI. The CDR3 totals 16 residues. For the CDR3, the DNA is TGTGCCAGCTCACCAGGCCCCTCAGACAGCCACTACGAGCAGTACTTC. It is translated as CASSPGPSDSHYEQYF.

The CDR3 sequence is CASSLLPLAGGSDTQYF. The CDR3 bases are TGTGCCAGCAGCTTATTGCCGCTAGCGGGGGGTTCGGATACGCAGTATTTT. The V and J genes are TRBV7-2 and TRBJ2-3; TRBD2 matches 11 bases. The CDR3 covers 17 residues. The V and J ends lost 2 bases and 6 bases, in that order; junction bases with no gene match: 10. Germline assignment: CDR1 SGHTA and CDR2 FQGNSA.

The chain employs TRBV6-2 or TRBV6-3 and TRBJ1-1; D not resolved. V was clipped by 2 bases and J by 4 bases, with 14 bases between them. Germline assignment: CDR1 MNHEY and CDR2 SVGEGT. The CDR3 runs to 15 residues. CDR3 in DNA: TGTGCCAGCAGTTACCCCATCGGGGTATTCACTGAAGCTTTCTTT. The encoded protein is CASSYPIGVFTEAFF.

Only a few counts were recorded for this clonotype. This chain's CDR3 is CASSELANGETQYF. CDR3 DNA: TGTGCCAGCAGCGAACTAGCGAATGGAGAGACCCAGTACTTC. The chain uses TRBV9 and TRBJ2-5; 7 bases are shared with TRBD2. Trimming cost V 3 bases and J 4 bases; bases outside gene matches: 6. The length of the CDR3 is 14 residues. Germline-derived CDR1 and CDR2 are SGDLS and YYNGEE.

There are a few counts of this clonotype. J is TRBJ1-1 and V is TRBV18; D is possibly TRBD1 (5 bases). CDR1 is KGHSH and CDR2 is LQKENI in the germline V gene. The CDR3 length is 16 residues. V was clipped by 0 bases and J by 0 bases, with 11 bases between them. CDR3 protein: CASSPPTAGLNTEAFF. The CDR3 region has the DNA TGTGCCAGCTCACCACCGACGGCAGGGTTGAACACTGAAGCTTTCTTT.